The 5 T cell receptor beta chains given below trace back to one sample, sequenced in a study of T cells in Graves' hyperthyroidism and ophthalmopathy (dated by TCRdb to the late 2010s). Library generation was performed with multiplex PCR. The sequencing machine was an Illumina HiSeq 2000. Amplification of TCR beta CDR3 regions was carried out from RNA transcripts. A first-round RT-PCR of the TCR CDR3 used the HTBI primer set with the Qiagen OneStep RT-PCR kit. In-frame beta chains were kept once TCRdb had trimmed the public reads at Q25 with fastp and called clones with MiXCR. Rows with one shared CDR3 protein collapse into an entry with the most common genes and DNA. The sample data list under 250,000 distinct CDR3 sequences, and roughly 17% of these were observed just once. Roughly 50% of the sample is taken by the ten largest. Sequencing was carried out using blood. These receptors came from a woman aged 50 to 60 with Graves' hyperthyroidism.

This clonotype was found a few times. J is TRBJ2-7 and V is TRBV7-3; 8 bases line up with TRBD2. Germline-derived CDR1 and CDR2 are SGHTA and FQGTGA. Trimming cost V 2 bases and J 6 bases; bases outside gene matches: 6. The CDR3 contains 14 residues. The CDR3 DNA reads TGTGCCAGCAGCTTATCGGGGGGGCCCTCCGAGCAGTACTTC. Amino acid sequence: CASSLSGGPSEQYF.

This clonotype was recorded many times. The V gene is TRBV7-8, the J gene TRBJ1-5, with D tentatively TRBD1 (5 bases). Germline values: CDR1 SGHVS, CDR2 FQNEAQ. This CDR3 comprises 16 residues. The V end was cut by 4 bases, the J end by 6 bases, with 19 bases between. The CDR3 DNA sequence: TGTGCCAGCAGCTCTGGAGTCACCACGGGGGGTCAGCCCCAGCATTTT. Translation: CASSSGVTTGGQPQHF.

V usage is TRBV18 and J usage is TRBJ2-2; 8 bases are a match to TRBD2. Germline-derived CDR1 and CDR2 are KGHSH and LQKENI. J gave up 3 bases and V 10 bases, and 7 bases lay outside the gene matches. The CDR3 covers 14 residues. The CDR3 nucleotides read TGTGCCACCTCTCTGCGGGAGGACACCGGGGAGCTGTTTTTT. It is translated as CATSLREDTGELFF.

This clonotype was counted many times. The chain employs TRBV13 and TRBJ1-2, with TRBD1 matching over 7 bases. The CDR3 loop spans 13 amino acids. CDR1 and CDR2 from the germline V gene are PRHDT and FYEKMQ (reference sequence). Trimming took 0 bases from V and 6 from J; bases not matched to a gene: 1. CDR3 bases: TGTGCCAGCAGCTTAGGGACAGGGAATGGCTACACCTTC. The encoded protein is CASSLGTGNGYTF.

Many counts were recorded for this clonotype. One base away lies a much larger clone, so this may be a sequencing read error. The chain employs TRBV5-1 and TRBJ2-1; tentatively, D is TRBD2 (6 bases). This CDR3 contains 15 residues. V lost 2 bases and J 5 bases, leaving 14 bases between the germline ends. Looked up from germline, CDR1 is SGHRS and CDR2 is YFSETQ. In nucleotides, the CDR3 is TGCGCCAGCAGCTTCGCCGGCGGCGGGAACAATGAGCAGTTCTTC. Translation gives CASSFAGGGNNEQFF.